A selection of T cell receptor beta chains follows, all from one sample in a study of T cell responses to AZD1222 COVID-19 vaccine. Sequencing used immunoSEQ multiplex PCR; TCRdb keeps in-frame clones, though not all of them. This repertoire shows some 150,000 clones, about 91% found once; its top ten account for more than 12%. The sample here was peripheral blood, taken on day 0 of AZD1222 vaccination. All receptors derive from an adult in good health. Both conserved end residues are part of each CDR3. A D gene is named only where the DNA matches it firmly. Clone size is shown for a subset of rows, as once, few, many or a class of expanded clone.

CDR3: CASSYSAGETEAFF
DNA: TGTGCCAGCAGTTACAGTGCGGGGGAGACTGAAGCTTTCTTT
J: TRBJ1-1
V: TRBV6-5
size: -
D: -

CDR3: CASSSNSAGGYGNEQFF
DNA: TGTGCCAGCAGCTCGAATAGCGCGGGGGGCTACGGCAATGAGCAGTTCTTC
J: TRBJ2-1
V: TRBV5-5
size: -
D: TRBD2

CDR3: CASSPIRTDTQYF
DNA: TGTGCCAGCTCACCAATCCGGACAGATACGCAGTATTTT
J: TRBJ2-3
V: TRBV18
size: -
D: -

CDR3: CASSVSQGTTGELFF
DNA: TGTGCCAGCAGCGTATCACAGGGGACGACCGGGGAGCTGTTTTTT
J: TRBJ2-2
V: TRBV9
size: few
D: TRBD1

CDR3: CASSLGTSGPFQETQYF
DNA: TGTGCCAGCAGCTTAGGGACTAGCGGGCCCTTCCAAGAGACCCAGTACTTC
J: TRBJ2-5
V: TRBV7-2
size: -
D: TRBD2

CDR3: CASSQSLAGASYEQYF
DNA: TGTGCCAGCTCACAATCTCTAGCGGGGGCCTCTTACGAGCAGTACTTC
J: TRBJ2-7
V: TRBV18
size: once
D: TRBD2

CDR3: CASSSWGSGLAEDTQYF
DNA: TGTGCCAGCAGCTCTTGGGGCTCGGGACTAGCTGAAGATACGCAGTATTTT
J: TRBJ2-3
V: TRBV5-6
size: few
D: TRBD2

CDR3: CASSRDQDTQYF
DNA: TGTGCCAGCAGCCGGGACCAAGATACGCAGTATTTT
J: TRBJ2-3
V: TRBV11-2
size: -
D: -

CDR3: CASSQGEGRGLTEAFF
DNA: TGCGCCAGCAGCCAGGGGGAGGGCAGGGGGCTGACTGAAGCTTTCTTT
J: TRBJ1-1
V: TRBV4-1
size: -
D: TRBD1

CDR3: CASSLFGSGTANEKLFF
DNA: TGTGCCAGCAGCTTGTTTGGCTCCGGGACAGCGAATGAAAAACTGTTTTTT
J: TRBJ1-4
V: TRBV5-6
size: -
D: TRBD1

CDR3: CASSQVGPAQYF
DNA: TGTGCCAGCAGCCAAGTGGGCCCCGCTCAGTATTTT
J: TRBJ2-3
V: TRBV3-1/TRBV3-2
size: -
D: -

CDR3: CASSGTGQNQPQHF
DNA: TGTGCCAGCTCAGGGACAGGGCAAAATCAGCCCCAGCATTTT
J: TRBJ1-5
V: TRBV18
size: -
D: TRBD1

CDR3: CASSPDSSYGYTF
DNA: TGTGCCAGCAGCCCCGACAGTTCGTACGGCTACACCTTC
J: TRBJ1-2
V: TRBV7-2
size: few
D: -

CDR3: CATTQGFMNTEAFF
DNA: TGTGCCACCACACAGGGCTTCATGAACACTGAAGCTTTCTTT
J: TRBJ1-1
V: TRBV24-1
size: -
D: -

CDR3: CASSPQLYNQPQHF
DNA: TGTGCCAGCAGCCCCCAGCTCTACAATCAGCCCCAGCATTTT
J: TRBJ1-5
V: TRBV6-6
size: -
D: -

CDR3: CASRGTVSSYEQYF
DNA: TGCGCCAGCAGAGGGACGGTAAGCTCCTACGAGCAGTACTTC
J: TRBJ2-7
V: TRBV5-1
size: -
D: -

CDR3: CASSLDGTVSNQPQHF
DNA: TGTGCCAGCAGCTTAGATGGGACAGTTAGCAATCAGCCCCAGCATTTT
J: TRBJ1-5
V: TRBV7-8
size: -
D: TRBD1

CDR3: CAMKTGDYEKLFF
DNA: TGTGCCATGAAGACAGGAGACTATGAAAAACTGTTTTTT
J: TRBJ1-4
V: TRBV2
size: few
D: -

CDR3: CASSSLGPGTRYGYTF
DNA: TGTGCCAGCAGTTCGCTGGGCCCCGGGACAAGGTATGGCTACACCTTC
J: TRBJ1-2
V: TRBV28
size: -
D: -

CDR3: CASSKLGGTSARPDTGELFF
DNA: TGCGCCAGCAGCAAGCTAGGCGGGACTAGTGCGCGGCCTGACACCGGGGAGCTGTTTTTT
J: TRBJ2-2
V: TRBV5-1
size: -
D: TRBD2

CDR3: CASSLAAGGYTGELFF
DNA: TGCGCCAGCAGCTTGGCGGCAGGGGGTTACACCGGGGAGCTGTTTTTT
J: TRBJ2-2
V: TRBV5-1
size: -
D: TRBD1

CDR3: CASSVEDRYEQYF
DNA: TGTGCCAGCAGCGTAGAGGACCGCTACGAGCAGTACTTC
J: TRBJ2-7
V: TRBV9
size: -
D: -

CDR3: CASSHPNRNTEAFF
DNA: TGTGCCAGCAGCCATCCAAACAGGAACACTGAAGCTTTCTTT
J: TRBJ1-1
V: TRBV3-1/TRBV3-2
size: -
D: -

CDR3: CSVGGQGGLMNTEAFF
DNA: TGCAGCGTTGGCGGACAGGGGGGTTTAATGAACACTGAAGCTTTCTTT
J: TRBJ1-1
V: TRBV29-1
size: once
D: TRBD1

CDR3: CSASEGQLRYGYTF
DNA: TGCAGTGCTAGTGAAGGACAGCTTCGCTATGGCTACACCTTC
J: TRBJ1-2
V: TRBV20-1
size: -
D: -

CDR3: CASSFAISRGRRSQPQHF
DNA: TGTGCCAGCAGTTTCGCCATATCTAGGGGGCGTCGCTCTCAGCCCCAGCATTTT
J: TRBJ1-5
V: TRBV28
size: -
D: TRBD1

CDR3: CASSPSGLAGGHNEQFF
DNA: TGTGCCAGCTCACCATCGGGACTAGCGGGGGGCCACAATGAGCAGTTCTTC
J: TRBJ2-1
V: TRBV18
size: -
D: TRBD2

CDR3: CASRTGGSGANVLTF
DNA: TGTGCCAGCAGGACAGGGGGCTCCGGGGCCAACGTCCTGACTTTC
J: TRBJ2-6
V: TRBV2
size: once
D: TRBD1